This entry is about one T cell receptor (beta chain). This specimen belongs to a study of blood T cell repertoires in COVID-19. This CDR3 has 15 residues. The V end lost 4 bases, the J end lost 5 bases, and 15 bases lay between the germline ends. Germline assignment: CDR1 LGHDT and CDR2 YNNKEL (reference sequence). Libraries were prepared by immunoSEQ multiplex PCR; TCRdb keeps only in-frame clonotypes and omits some of them. The sample lists roughly 80,000 clones, roughly nine tenths occurring once. The V and J genes are TRBV3-1 (or the pseudogene TRBV3-2) and TRBJ1-5; unclear D gene. This clonotype was obtained from a human donor in a cohort sampled during active COVID-19. Source material: peripheral blood. CDR3 region: CASSPHPVPDQPQHF. The CDR3 DNA is TGTGCCAGCAGCCCACATCCCGTCCCCGATCAGCCCCAGCATTTT.